This T cell receptor beta chain was captured in a study of T cells in Graves' hyperthyroidism and ophthalmopathy. This clonotype was seen repeatedly, ten times or more. Researchers amplified the TCR beta CDR3 regions from RNA transcripts. When the TCR CDR3 underwent first-round RT-PCR, the HTBI primer set was used. A single record per CDR3 protein comes from TCRdb applying MiXCR to the multiplex PCR reads. The sample has 500,000 or so distinct CDR3 sequences; roughly a sixth are singletons. The V and J ends lost 7 bases and 4 bases respectively, with 14 bases between them. Germline CDR1 is MDHEN and CDR2 is SYDVKM. The CDR3 has 14 residues.

This TCR derives from a woman aged 25 to 45 with Graves' ophthalmopathy. The chain couples TRBV28 to TRBJ2-1, with D possibly TRBD2 on 6 matching bases. Sequenced sample: blood. The CDR3 reads CASTASDNYNEQFF. CDR3 DNA: TGTGCCAGCACGGCTAGCGATAATTACAATGAGCAGTTCTTC.